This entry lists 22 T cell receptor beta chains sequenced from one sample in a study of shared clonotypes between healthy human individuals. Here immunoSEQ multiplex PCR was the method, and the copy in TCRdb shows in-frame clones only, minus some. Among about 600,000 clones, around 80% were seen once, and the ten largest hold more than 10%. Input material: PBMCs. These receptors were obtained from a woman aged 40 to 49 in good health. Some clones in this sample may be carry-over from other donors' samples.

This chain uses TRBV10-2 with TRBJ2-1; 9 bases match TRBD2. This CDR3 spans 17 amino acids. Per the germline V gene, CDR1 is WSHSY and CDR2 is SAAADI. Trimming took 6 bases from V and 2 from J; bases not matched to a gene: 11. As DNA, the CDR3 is TGCGCCAGCAGCCGTTTCCGGCGGGAGGGCCCCTACAATGAGCAGTTCTTC. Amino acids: CASSRFRREGPYNEQFF.

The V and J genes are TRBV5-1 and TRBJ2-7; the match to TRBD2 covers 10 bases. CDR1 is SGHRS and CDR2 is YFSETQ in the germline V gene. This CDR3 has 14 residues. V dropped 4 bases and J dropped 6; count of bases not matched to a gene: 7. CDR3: CASSTLAGAREQYF. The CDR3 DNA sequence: TGCGCCAGCAGCACCCTAGCGGGAGCCCGCGAGCAGTACTTC.

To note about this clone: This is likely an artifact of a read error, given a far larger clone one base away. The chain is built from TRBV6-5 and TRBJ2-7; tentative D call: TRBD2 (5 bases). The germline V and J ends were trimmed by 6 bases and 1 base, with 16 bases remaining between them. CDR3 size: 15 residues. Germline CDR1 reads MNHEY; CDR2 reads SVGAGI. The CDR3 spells CASSASTDSSYEQYF. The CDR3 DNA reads TGTGCCAGCAGCGCCTCTACGGACTCATCCTACGAGCAGTACTTC.

The CDR3 spells CASSRRTGVTGELFF. In DNA, the CDR3 is TGTGCCAGCAGCAGACGGACAGGGGTCACCGGGGAGCTGTTTTTT. The chain has TRBV11-3 and TRBJ2-2, with 9 positions matching TRBD1. The germline V gene has CDR1 SGHNT and CDR2 YENEEA. Trimming removed 5 bases from V and 4 bases from J; junction bases left unmatched: 5. CDR3 length: 15 amino acids.

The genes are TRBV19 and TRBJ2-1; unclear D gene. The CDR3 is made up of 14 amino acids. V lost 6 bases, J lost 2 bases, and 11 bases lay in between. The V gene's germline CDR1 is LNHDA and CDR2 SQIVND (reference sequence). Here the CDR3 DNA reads TGTGCCAGTAGAGGGCCTCGAGCCTACAATGAGCAGTTCTTC. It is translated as CASRGPRAYNEQFF.

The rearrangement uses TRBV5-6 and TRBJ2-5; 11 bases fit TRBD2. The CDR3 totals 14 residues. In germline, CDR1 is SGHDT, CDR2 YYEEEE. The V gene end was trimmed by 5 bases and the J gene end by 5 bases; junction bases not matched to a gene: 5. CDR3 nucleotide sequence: TGTGCCAGCAGTCCTAGCGGGAGGTGGGAGACCCAGTACTTC. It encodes CASSPSGRWETQYF.

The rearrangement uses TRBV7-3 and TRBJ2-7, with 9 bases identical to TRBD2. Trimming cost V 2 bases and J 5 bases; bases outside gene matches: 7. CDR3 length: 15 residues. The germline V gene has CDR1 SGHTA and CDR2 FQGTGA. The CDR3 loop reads CASSLEASGNHEQYF. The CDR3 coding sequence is TGTGCCAGCAGCTTAGAGGCTAGCGGGAACCACGAGCAGTACTTC.

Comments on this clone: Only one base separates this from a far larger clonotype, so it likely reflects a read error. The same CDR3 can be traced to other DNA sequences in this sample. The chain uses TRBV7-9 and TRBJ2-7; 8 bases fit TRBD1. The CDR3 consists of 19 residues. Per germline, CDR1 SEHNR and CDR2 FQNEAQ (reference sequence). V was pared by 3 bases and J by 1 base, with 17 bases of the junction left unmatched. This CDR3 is CASSLAVRTGGLGSYEQYF. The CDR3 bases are TGTGCCAGCAGCTTGGCGGTGAGAACAGGGGGACTGGGGTCCTACGAGCAGTACTTC.

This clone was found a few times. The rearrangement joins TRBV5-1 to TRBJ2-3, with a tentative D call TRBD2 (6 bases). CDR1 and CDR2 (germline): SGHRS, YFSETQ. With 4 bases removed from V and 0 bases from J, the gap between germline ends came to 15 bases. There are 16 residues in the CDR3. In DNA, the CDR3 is TGCGCCAGCAGCGACGGAGGGTTAGGGAGCACAGATACGCAGTATTTT. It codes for CASSDGGLGSTDTQYF. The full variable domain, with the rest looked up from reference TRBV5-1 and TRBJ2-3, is KAGVTQTPRYLIKTRGQQVTLSCSPISGHRSVSWYQQTPGQGLQFLFEYFSETQRNKGNFPGRFSGRQFSNSRSEMNVSTLELGDSALYLCASSDGGLGSTDTQYFGPGTRLTVL.

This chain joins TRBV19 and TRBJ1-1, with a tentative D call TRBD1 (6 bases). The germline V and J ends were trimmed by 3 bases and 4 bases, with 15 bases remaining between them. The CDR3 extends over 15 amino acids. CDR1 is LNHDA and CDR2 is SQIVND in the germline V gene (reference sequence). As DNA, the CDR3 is TGTGCCAGTAGTATTCCGGCCCAGGGGTCCACTGAAGCTTTCTTT. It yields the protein CASSIPAQGSTEAFF.

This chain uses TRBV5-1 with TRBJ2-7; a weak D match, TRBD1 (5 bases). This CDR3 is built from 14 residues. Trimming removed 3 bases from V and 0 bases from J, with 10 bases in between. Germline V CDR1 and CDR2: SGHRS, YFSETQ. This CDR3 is CASSSLQDSYEQYF. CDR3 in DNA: TGCGCCAGCAGCTCCCTACAGGACTCCTACGAGCAGTACTTC.

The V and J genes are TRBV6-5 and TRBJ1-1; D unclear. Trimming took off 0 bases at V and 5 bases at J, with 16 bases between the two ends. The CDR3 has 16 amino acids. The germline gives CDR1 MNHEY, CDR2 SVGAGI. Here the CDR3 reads CASSYSRTPPGTEAFF. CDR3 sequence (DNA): TGTGCCAGCAGTTACTCGAGGACCCCGCCCGGGACTGAAGCTTTCTTT.

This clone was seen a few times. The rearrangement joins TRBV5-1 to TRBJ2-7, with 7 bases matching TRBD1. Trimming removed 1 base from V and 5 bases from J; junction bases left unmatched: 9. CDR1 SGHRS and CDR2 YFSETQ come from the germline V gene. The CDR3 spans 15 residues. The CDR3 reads CASSLLGTEGDEQYF. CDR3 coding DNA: TGCGCCAGCAGCTTGTTAGGGACAGAGGGCGACGAGCAGTACTTC.

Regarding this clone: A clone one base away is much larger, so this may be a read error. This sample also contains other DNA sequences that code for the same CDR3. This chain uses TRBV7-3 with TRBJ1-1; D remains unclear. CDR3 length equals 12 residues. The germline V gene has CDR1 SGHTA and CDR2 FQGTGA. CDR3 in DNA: TGTGCCAGCAGGGGCGTGAACACCGAAGCTTTCTTT. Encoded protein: CASRGVNTEAFF.

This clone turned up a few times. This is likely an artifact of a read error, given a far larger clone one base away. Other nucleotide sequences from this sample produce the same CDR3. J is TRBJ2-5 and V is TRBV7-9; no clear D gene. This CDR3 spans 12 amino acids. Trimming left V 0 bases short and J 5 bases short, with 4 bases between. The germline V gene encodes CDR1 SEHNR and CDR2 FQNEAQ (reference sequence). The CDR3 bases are TGTGCCAGCAGCTTAGCAATCGAGACCCAGTACTTC. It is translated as CASSLAIETQYF.

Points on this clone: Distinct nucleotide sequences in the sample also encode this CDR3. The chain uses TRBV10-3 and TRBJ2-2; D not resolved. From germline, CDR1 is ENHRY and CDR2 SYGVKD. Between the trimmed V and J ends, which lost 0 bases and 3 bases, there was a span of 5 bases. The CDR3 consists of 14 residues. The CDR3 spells CAISESPDTGELFF. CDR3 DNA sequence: TGTGCCATCAGTGAGTCGCCAGACACCGGGGAGCTGTTTTTT.

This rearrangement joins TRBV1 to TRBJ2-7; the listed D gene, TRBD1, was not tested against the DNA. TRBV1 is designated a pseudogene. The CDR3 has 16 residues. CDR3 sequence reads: CTSSQGAEQGAHEQYF. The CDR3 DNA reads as TGCACCAGCAGCCAAGGGGCGGAACAGGGGGCGCACGAGCAGTACTTC.

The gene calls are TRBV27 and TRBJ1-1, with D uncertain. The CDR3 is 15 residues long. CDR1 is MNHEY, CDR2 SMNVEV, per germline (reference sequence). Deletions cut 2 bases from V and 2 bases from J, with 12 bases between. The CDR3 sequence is CASSLEWATNTEAFF. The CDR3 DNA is TGTGCCAGCAGTTTAGAGTGGGCTACCAACACTGAAGCTTTCTTT.

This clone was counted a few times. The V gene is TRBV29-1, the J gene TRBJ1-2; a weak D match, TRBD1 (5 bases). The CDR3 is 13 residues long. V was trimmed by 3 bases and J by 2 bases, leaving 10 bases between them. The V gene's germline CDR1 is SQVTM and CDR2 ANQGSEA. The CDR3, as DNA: TGCAGCGTTGAGGGCAGGGACAACTATGGCTACACCTTC. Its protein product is CSVEGRDNYGYTF.

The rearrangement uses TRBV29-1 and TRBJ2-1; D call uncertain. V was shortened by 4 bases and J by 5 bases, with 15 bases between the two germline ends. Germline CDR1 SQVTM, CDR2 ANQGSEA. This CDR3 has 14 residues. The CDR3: CSVVVPPGNNEQFF. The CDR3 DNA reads TGCAGCGTTGTAGTACCGCCGGGCAACAATGAGCAGTTCTTC.

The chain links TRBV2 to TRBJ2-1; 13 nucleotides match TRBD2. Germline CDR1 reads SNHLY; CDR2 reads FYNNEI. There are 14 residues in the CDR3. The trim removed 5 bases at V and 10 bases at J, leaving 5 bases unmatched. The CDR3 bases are TGTGCCAGCAGTCGGACTAGCGGGGGCACGGAGCAGTTCTTC. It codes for CASSRTSGGTEQFF. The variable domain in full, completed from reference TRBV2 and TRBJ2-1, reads EPEVTQTPSHQVTQMGQEVILRCVPISNHLYFYWYRQILGQKVEFLVSFYNNEISEKSEIFDDQFSVERPDGSNFTLKIRSTKLEDSAMYFCASSRTSGGTEQFFGPGTRLTVL.

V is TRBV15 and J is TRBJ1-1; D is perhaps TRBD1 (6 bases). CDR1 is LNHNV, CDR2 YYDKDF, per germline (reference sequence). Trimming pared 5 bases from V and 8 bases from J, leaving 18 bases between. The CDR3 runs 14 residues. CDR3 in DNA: TGTGCCACCAGCCCACGGGGGCAGACAGGAGAAGCTTTCTTT. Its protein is CATSPRGQTGEAFF.